This TCR beta chain was captured in a study of blood T cell repertoires in COVID-19 (dated by TCRdb to about 2020). As for the study more broadly: The collaborator samples originated in the United States, Italy and Spain and spanned the acute and convalescent phases of COVID-19. Where available, HLA class I and class II types were taken from metadata supplied by the sample provider and were not determined by assay-based typing. Subjects who had been exposed to COVID-19, were actively infected with it, or had recovered from it provided the deeply sampled blood TCRbeta repertoires that made up the dataset. The samples were drawn from two sources: the first 160 participants of the ongoing ImmuneRACE study, and over 1,000 subjects contributed by 6 global collaborators. The sample metadata nearly always contained a de-identified subject ID, COVID-19 status, age in years and sex. The material from the prospective study consisted of cDNA or gDNA derived from T cells, B-cell-depleted T cells, or PBMCs. The repertoires were released in a freely available public database intended as a resource for research on the immune response to SARS-CoV-2. What the authors observed across the whole study: Clinical and demographic metadata were provided uncurated, with the amount varying by source and participant.

The collaborating institutions used their own protocols to collect whole blood in K2EDTA tubes. For TCRbeta analysis, collaborator samples were shipped as frozen whole blood, as isolated PBMCs, or as DNA extracted from either sample type. Turning to this clone: Its antigen remains undetermined. The input lacks base qualities; no much larger clone sits a single base away.

The immunoSEQ Assay, a bias-controlled multiplex PCR, was used to amplify TCRbeta CDR3 regions from genomic DNA. The authors processed their data as follows. Within the assay, amplification of reference gene primers was used to estimate how many nucleated cells each sample contained. Sequence reads were collapsed and filtered to measure the absolute abundance of every unique TCRbeta CDR3 rearrangement. For each sample, productive Simpson clonality was calculated by taking the square root of Simpson's diversity index across productive rearrangements. TCRdb took over this immuneACCESS table, retaining in-frame rearrangements with V and J assigned. Such tables are incomplete; in checked studies, under half of the missing clones stem from an unresolved V gene, and the remainder is unexplained. V and J calls and clone size are given by that table; D and trimming were obtained from the DNA. In this sample the table shows more than 95,000 clones, roughly four fifths of which occur a single time. The top ten constitute 4.5% to 5.5% of the sample.

Trimming removed 7 bases from V and 1 base from J, leaving 5 bases between the germline ends. The CDR3 measures 13 amino acids from cysteine to phenylalanine. Solely the CDR3 DNA is kept, with 39 bases framed from the first base. Sequences were obtained from peripheral blood. The clonotype was recovered from a man in his 60s with acute or convalescent COVID-19. The chain was built from TRBV12-3 or TRBV12-4 and TRBJ1-6; a confident D gene designation cannot be given. The CDR3 reads as follows: CASTSSYNSPLHF. The DNA sequence follows: TGTGCCAGCACCAGTTCCTATAATTCACCCCTCCACTTT.